The 6 T cell receptor beta chains given below trace back to one sample, sequenced in a study of regulatory T cells. These TCRs' antigens remain unknown. Findings of the study overall: Hydrophobic residues at CDR3 positions 6 and 7 were enriched in conventional CD4+ T cells of CD3G-deficient patients.

The primer mix had 52 TRBV and 13 TRBJ primers. TCRdb's copy holds only in-frame clones and misses some; the assay was immunoSEQ multiplex PCR. The data contain over 25,000 clones, around 90% of them seen just once; the ten biggest clones take up roughly 1.5%. The sample consisted of conventional CD4+ T cells sorted from blood. The receptors come from a young adult with CD3G deficiency.

This clone came up once. This chain connects TRBV7-6 to TRBJ2-3; either TRBD1 or TRBD2 may supply D (6 bases each). Germline CDR1 SGHVS, CDR2 FNYEAQ. Trimming pared 3 bases from V and 5 bases from J, leaving 15 bases between. The CDR3 is 15 residues long. In DNA form, the CDR3 reads TGTGCCAGCAGCTTCGGGGGCCGGTCAGGAGATACGCAGTATTTT. The encoded protein is CASSFGGRSGDTQYF. The variable domain in full, completed from reference TRBV7-6 and TRBJ2-3, reads GAGVSQSPRYKVTKRGQDVALRCDPISGHVSLYWYRQALGQGPEFLTYFNYEAQQDKSGLPNDRFSAERPEGSISTLTIQRTEQRDSAMYRCASSFGGRSGDTQYFGPGTRLTVL.

This sequence joins TRBV19 and TRBJ2-5, with 8 positions matching TRBD1. The CDR3 is made up of 13 amino acids. V lost 5 bases to trimming and J lost 5 bases; unmatched junction nucleotides: 4. Looked up from germline, CDR1 is LNHDA and CDR2 is SQIVND (reference sequence). The chain's CDR3 is CASSQGAGETQYF. CDR3 in DNA: TGTGCCAGTAGTCAGGGGGCCGGCGAGACCCAGTACTTC.

The chain uses TRBV20-1 and TRBJ2-1; D is unresolved. Deletions cut 6 bases from V and 7 bases from J, with 10 bases between. This CDR3 region has 11 residues. CDR1 is DFQATT and CDR2 is SNEGSKA in the germline V gene (reference sequence). Here the CDR3 DNA reads TGCAGTGCCTTGACCGGGAATGAGCAGTTCTTC. It codes for CSALTGNEQFF.

This chain joins TRBV28 and TRBJ1-1, with 7 bases matching TRBD1. This CDR3 is built from 12 residues. Unmatched junction bases numbered 5, after V lost 3 bases and J lost 10 bases. In germline, CDR1 is MDHEN, CDR2 SYDVKM. The CDR3 coding sequence is TGTGCCAGCAGTTTGTGGGAGGGGGCAGCTTTCTTT. Protein product: CASSLWEGAAFF. The full variable domain, its missing parts supplied by reference TRBV28 and TRBJ1-1, is DVKVTQSSRYLVKRTGEKVFLECVQDMDHENMFWYRQDPGLGLRLIYFSYDVKMKEKGDIPEGYSVSREKKERFSLILESASTNQTSMYLCASSLWEGAAFFGQGTRLTVV.

The chain recombines TRBV7-9 with TRBJ2-1, with unresolved D. The CDR3 has 10 amino acids. CDR1 and CDR2 from the germline V gene are SEHNR and FQNEAQ (reference sequence). V dropped 5 bases and J dropped 8 bases, with 4 bases sitting between them. The CDR3 DNA sequence: TGTGCCAGCAGCCTTTATGAGCAGTTCTTC. As protein: CASSLYEQFF.

For the CDR3, the DNA is TGTGCCAGCAGCAAAGGGGGGAAGGGAGCTTACTACGAGCAGTACGTC. Its protein product is CASSKGGKGAYYEQYV. The rearrangement joins TRBV21-1 to TRBJ2-7. TRBV21-1 is a pseudogene locus. This CDR3 spans 16 amino acids.